The rows below give T cell receptor beta chains drawn from one sample of a study of PD-1 blockade in classical Hodgkin lymphoma. Libraries were prepared by immunoSEQ multiplex PCR; TCRdb keeps only in-frame clonotypes and omits some of them. Of 11,000 to 15,000 clones in the sample, 91% were seen once. The specimen was CD8+ T cells from blood. The receptors derive from a human donor with classical Hodgkin lymphoma. CDR3s include the opening cysteine and the closing phenylalanine or tryptophan. Fields, in order: J gene, V gene, D gene, CDR3 protein, CDR3 DNA. The D gene is left open where the match is weak.

>TRBJ2-5|TRBV27|TRBD2
CASSSASGPPEETQYF
TGTGCCAGCAGTTCGGCTAGCGGGCCCCCCGAGGAGACCCAGTACTTC
>TRBJ2-1|TRBV10-3|TRBD2
CATMGSGSSYNEQFF
TGTGCCACCATGGGGAGCGGGAGTTCCTACAATGAGCAGTTCTTC
>TRBJ2-5|TRBV7-8|TRBD2
CASSPVAGGPETQYF
TGTGCCAGCAGCCCCGTAGCGGGAGGGCCGGAGACCCAGTACTTC
>TRBJ1-1|TRBV4-1|-
CASSPFGTENTEAFF
TGCGCCAGCAGCCCCTTTGGGACGGAGAACACTGAAGCTTTCTTT
>TRBJ2-7|TRBV5-1|TRBD2
CASSGRESYEQYF
TGCGCCAGCAGCGGGCGGGAGTCCTACGAGCAGTACTTC
>TRBJ2-7|TRBV19|-
CASSPHLWGLAYEQYF
TGTGCCAGTAGTCCCCACCTCTGGGGGCTAGCGTACGAGCAGTACTTC
>TRBJ2-2|TRBV28|-
CASIPGEGATGELFF
TGTGCCAGCATCCCCGGCGAGGGAGCTACCGGGGAGCTGTTTTTT
>TRBJ2-3|TRBV2|TRBD1
CASTRRTGVADTQYF
TGTGCCAGCACTCGGAGGACAGGGGTAGCGGATACGCAGTATTTT
>TRBJ2-1|TRBV13|TRBD2
CASSLPPGLAVYNEQFF
TGTGCCAGCAGCTTACCCCCGGGACTAGCGGTCTACAATGAGCAGTTCTTC
>TRBJ1-5|TRBV21-1|-
CASSKRLKVFSNQPQHF
TGTGCCAGCAGCAAAAGACTAAAGGTCTTTAGCAATCAGCCCCAGCATTTT
>TRBJ2-1|TRBV19|TRBD2
CASTYSGSSYNEQFF
TGTGCCAGTACCTACAGCGGGAGTTCCTACAATGAGCAGTTCTTC
>TRBJ1-2|TRBV6-6|TRBD1
CASSPRGPRANYGYTF
TGTGCCAGCAGTCCCAGGGGGCCCCGGGCTAACTATGGCTACACCTTC